The rows below give T cell receptor beta chains drawn from one sample of a study of T-cell memory formation after mild COVID-19. TCRdb re-called the 5' RACE reads through MiXCR, storing one row per CDR3 protein. The sample includes under 450,000 distinct CDR3 sequences, under 25% of them seen just once. What was sequenced was PBMCs or a T cell subset sorted from them (not recorded which). The source is a man between 18 and 35 years old who had mild COVID-19 (a few samples of this study predate the infection). Cell type and time point are not known. Both conserved end residues are part of each CDR3. The D gene is left open where the match is weak. Clone size is shown for a subset of rows, as once, few, many or a class of expanded clone.

D | size | J | V | length | CDR3 | DNA
NA | NA | TRBJ2-7 | TRBV6-1 | 13 | CASTPGEGYEQYF | TGTGCCAGCACCCCAGGAGAGGGCTACGAGCAGTACTTC
TRBD1 | few | TRBJ2-3 | TRBV7-9 | 16 | CASSQEGARSTDTQYF | TGTGCCAGCAGCCAAGAGGGGGCAAGGAGCACAGATACGCAGTATTTT
NA | few | TRBJ2-3 | TRBV9 | 14 | CASSVGGLADTQYF | TGTGCCAGCAGCGTAGGCGGGTTGGCAGATACGCAGTATTTT
NA | NA | TRBJ1-6 | TRBV15 | 14 | CATSRLRGDSPLHF | TGTGCCACCAGCCGACTGAGGGGTGACTCACCCCTCCACTTT
NA | NA | TRBJ2-1 | TRBV18 | 16 | CASSIMDGPLYNEQFF | TGTGCCAGCTCAATCATGGACGGACCCCTCTACAATGAGCAGTTCTTC
TRBD2 | NA | TRBJ2-1 | TRBV6-5 | 13 | CASSSGGSNEQFF | TGTGCCAGCAGTTCGGGCGGGAGCAATGAGCAGTTCTTC
TRBD1 | many | TRBJ1-1 | TRBV2 | 12 | CASRAHRGEAFF | TGTGCCAGCAGGGCCCACAGGGGTGAAGCTTTCTTT
NA | NA | TRBJ1-2 | TRBV5-1 | 12 | CASHDGEYGYTF | TGCGCCAGTCATGACGGGGAATATGGCTACACCTTC
NA | NA | TRBJ1-2 | TRBV7-9 | 13 | CASRDGITYGYTF | TGTGCCAGTAGGGACGGAATAACCTATGGCTACACCTTC
TRBD2 | few | TRBJ2-5 | TRBV6-6 | 14 | CASSYSGGAETQYF | TGTGCCAGCAGTTACAGCGGGGGGGCAGAGACCCAGTACTTC
NA | NA | TRBJ2-7 | TRBV5-1 | 12 | CASSLGSGEQYF | TGCGCCAGCAGCTTGGGATCGGGAGAGCAGTACTTC
NA | NA | TRBJ1-1 | TRBV7-2 | 15 | CASSLLSLMNTEAFF | TGTGCCAGCAGCTTACTTTCACTGATGAACACTGAAGCTTTCTTT
TRBD1 | NA | TRBJ2-5 | TRBV20-1 | 14 | CSAPLTGPQETQYF | TGCAGTGCCCCGTTGACAGGGCCGCAAGAGACCCAGTACTTC
NA | few | TRBJ1-5 | TRBV5-5 | 15 | CASSKEPGTKQPQHF | TGTGCCAGCAGCAAAGAACCCGGGACGAAACAGCCCCAGCATTTT
TRBD2 | few | TRBJ2-3 | TRBV20-1 | 17 | CSADGTSGALSTDTQYF | TGCAGTGCTGACGGGACTAGCGGGGCATTGAGCACAGATACGCAGTATTTT
NA | few | TRBJ1-6 | TRBV5-1 | 16 | CASSRAGQSYNSPLHF | TGCGCCAGCAGCAGGGCAGGGCAATCCTATAATTCACCCCTCCACTTT
NA | few | TRBJ2-7 | TRBV12-3/TRBV12-4 | 13 | CASSFEGMGEQYF | TGTGCCAGCAGTTTTGAGGGGATGGGCGAGCAGTACTTC
NA | few | TRBJ2-7 | TRBV5-1 | 11 | CASTDLYEQYF | TGCGCCAGCACGGACTTATACGAGCAGTACTTC
NA | few | TRBJ1-5 | TRBV5-1 | 15 | CASSPFAGDNQPQHF | TGCGCCAGCAGCCCCTTCGCGGGAGACAATCAGCCCCAGCATTTT
NA | NA | TRBJ2-1 | TRBV24-1 | 14 | CATSTGSSYNEQFF | TGTGCCACCAGTACAGGTAGCTCCTACAATGAGCAGTTCTTC
NA | NA | TRBJ1-4 | TRBV11-3 | 15 | CASTQPGQINEKLFF | TGTGCCAGCACCCAACCAGGGCAGATCAATGAAAAACTGTTTTTT
TRBD2 | NA | TRBJ2-1 | TRBV4-1 | 16 | CASSQGSVAGGYEQFF | TGCGCCAGCAGCCAAGGTTCCGTAGCGGGGGGTTATGAGCAGTTCTTC
TRBD1 | NA | TRBJ2-2 | TRBV7-2 | 16 | CASSSTGTGGTGELFF | TGTGCCAGCAGCTCTACCGGGACAGGGGGGACCGGGGAGCTGTTTTTT
NA | NA | TRBJ2-3 | TRBV10-2 | 11 | CASSGLRDQYF | TGCGCCAGCAGTGGGCTACGCGATCAGTATTTT
TRBD1 | NA | TRBJ1-2 | TRBV4-3 | 14 | CASSHVDRGYGYTF | TGCGCCAGCAGCCATGTAGACAGGGGCTATGGCTACACCTTC
TRBD2 | few | TRBJ2-5 | TRBV4-1 | 16 | CASSPRLAGGPETQYF | TGCGCCAGCAGCCCCCGGCTAGCGGGGGGGCCCGAGACCCAGTACTTC
NA | NA | TRBJ2-1 | TRBV14 | 13 | CASSQAWGHEQFF | TGTGCCAGCAGCCAAGCTTGGGGGCATGAGCAGTTCTTC
NA | many | TRBJ2-5 | TRBV6-2/TRBV6-3 | 12 | CASSPGQETQYF | TGTGCCAGCAGCCCAGGACAAGAGACCCAGTACTTC
NA | few | TRBJ2-3 | TRBV29-1 | 13 | CSVVWSSADTQYF | TGCAGCGTTGTTTGGAGTTCGGCAGATACGCAGTATTTT
TRBD1 | NA | TRBJ1-2 | TRBV6-1 | 12 | CASPGQNYGYTF | TGTGCCAGCCCGGGACAGAACTATGGCTACACCTTC
TRBD1 | few | TRBJ2-4 | TRBV6-2/TRBV6-3 | 14 | CASNPTGWKNIQYF | TGTGCCAGCAATCCGACAGGGTGGAAAAACATTCAGTACTTC
TRBD1 | NA | TRBJ1-5 | TRBV7-2 | 15 | CASSSGTGGQQPQHF | TGTGCCAGCAGCTCCGGGACAGGGGGCCAACAGCCCCAGCATTTT
TRBD1 | NA | TRBJ1-4 | TRBV4-1 | 16 | CASSQPTGGAREKLFF | TGCGCCAGCAGCCAACCTACAGGGGGCGCGAGAGAAAAACTGTTTTTT
NA | NA | TRBJ2-2 | TRBV12-3/TRBV12-4 | 14 | CASSFRGNTGELFF | TGTGCCAGCAGTTTTCGAGGGAACACCGGGGAGCTGTTTTTT
NA | NA | TRBJ2-5 | TRBV20-1 | 13 | CSAPPGWTETQYF | TGCAGTGCCCCCCCCGGGTGGACGGAGACCCAGTACTTC
TRBD1 | NA | TRBJ1-5 | TRBV20-1 | 14 | CSARGGTVHQPQHF | TGCAGTGCTAGAGGGGGGACAGTCCATCAGCCCCAGCATTTT
NA | NA | TRBJ2-1 | TRBV20-1 | 14 | CSARWGGSYNEQFF | TGCAGTGCTAGATGGGGCGGGTCCTACAATGAGCAGTTCTTC
TRBD1 | few | TRBJ1-1 | TRBV29-1 | 13 | CSTHRGTNTEAFF | TGCAGCACACACAGGGGGACGAACACTGAAGCTTTCTTT
TRBD2 | few | TRBJ2-1 | TRBV7-7 | 15 | CASSQGLAAYNEQFF | TGTGCTAGCAGCCAGGGACTAGCGGCGTACAATGAGCAGTTCTTC
NA | NA | TRBJ1-3 | TRBV12-3/TRBV12-4 | 15 | CASGPGGASGNTIYF | TGTGCCAGCGGCCCGGGGGGGGCTTCTGGAAACACCATATATTTT
NA | NA | TRBJ1-4 | TRBV7-9 | 15 | CASSFGATHNEKLFF | TGTGCCAGCAGCTTTGGGGCCACTCATAATGAAAAACTGTTTTTT